What follows are 9 T cell receptor beta chains derived from one specimen sequenced in a study of T cell responses to AZD1222 COVID-19 vaccine. Clones were read by immunoSEQ multiplex PCR, and TCRdb kept only the in-frame ones, dropping some. This sample yields around 140,000 clones, of which about 94% are seen a single time; roughly 3.9% belongs to the top ten. This material consisted of peripheral blood, taken 28 days after the second AZD1222 dose. The receptors were sampled from an adult who received the AZD1222 COVID-19 vaccine.

The V and J genes are TRBV5-1 and TRBJ1-4; unclear D gene. The CDR3 is 14 amino acids. CDR1 and CDR2 from the germline V gene are SGHRS and YFSETQ. V was trimmed by 0 bases and J by 8 bases, leaving 11 bases between them. For the CDR3, the DNA is TGCGCCAGCAGCTTGGTTATAGATTCGGAAAAACTGTTTTTT. The encoded protein is CASSLVIDSEKLFF. Full variable domain (outside the CDR3, taken from reference TRBV5-1 and TRBJ1-4): KAGVTQTPRYLIKTRGQQVTLSCSPISGHRSVSWYQQTPGQGLQFLFEYFSETQRNKGNFPGRFSGRQFSNSRSEMNVSTLELGDSALYLCASSLVIDSEKLFFGSGTQLSVL.

The genes are TRBV7-2 and TRBJ2-7; no clear D gene. Germline-derived CDR1 and CDR2 are SGHTA and FQGNSA. The CDR3 has 16 residues. V was clipped by 4 bases and J by 0 bases, with 16 bases between them. CDR3 residues: CASSSAARTGSYEQYF. DNA of the CDR3: TGTGCCAGCAGCTCTGCCGCGAGGACCGGCTCCTACGAGCAGTACTTC. The variable domain in full, with the rest retrieved from reference TRBV7-2 and TRBJ2-7, is GAGVSQSPSNKVTEKGKDVELRCDPISGHTALYWYRQSLGQGLEFLIYFQGNSAPDKSGLPSDRFSAERTGGSVSTLTIQRTQQEDSAVYLCASSSAARTGSYEQYFGPGTRLTVT.

The J gene is TRBJ1-2, the V gene TRBV9; D is uncertain. Trimming left V 7 bases short and J 3 bases short, with 7 bases between. The length of the CDR3 is 11 residues. CDR1 and CDR2 from the germline V gene are SGDLS and YYNGEE. CDR3 in DNA: TGTGCCAGCCGGAGGGACTATGGCTACACCTTC. Translation: CASRRDYGYTF.

Worth noting for this clone: Other DNA sequences from this sample encode an identical CDR3 as well. The chain employs TRBV7-3 and TRBJ2-7; no firm D call. The CDR3 is 14 amino acids. Trimming pared 2 bases from V and 5 bases from J, leaving 13 bases between. The germline gives CDR1 SGHTA, CDR2 FQGTGA. The CDR3 DNA reads TGTGCCAGCAGCTTAGGCCCTGGTGGGCACGAGCAGTACTTC. This codes for CASSLGPGGHEQYF.

The CDR3 DNA is TGTGCCAGCAACCCCGGGGCTAAGAACACTGAAGCTTTCTTT. Its protein is CASNPGAKNTEAFF. The V and J genes are TRBV28 and TRBJ1-1; weak D call: TRBD1 (5 bases). Trimming removed 7 bases at V and 1 base at J, with 13 bases between. The CDR3 loop spans 14 amino acids. Germline CDR1 and CDR2: MDHEN and SYDVKM. Complete variable domain (other parts from reference TRBV28 and TRBJ1-1): DVKVTQSSRYLVKRTGEKVFLECVQDMDHENMFWYRQDPGLGLRLIYFSYDVKMKEKGDIPEGYSVSREKKERFSLILESASTNQTSMYLCASNPGAKNTEAFFGQGTRLTVV.

The chain has TRBV9 and TRBJ1-6, with 7 bases lining up with TRBD1. Trimming cost V 3 bases and J 10 bases; bases outside gene matches: 10. Germline CDR1 and CDR2: SGDLS and YYNGEE. The CDR3 extends over 15 amino acids. The CDR3 DNA follows: TGTGCCAGCAGCGGACTGACAGGGAAAGGATCACCCCTCCACTTT. This gives the protein CASSGLTGKGSPLHF.

The chain carries TRBV4-1 and TRBJ2-7; 8 bases line up with TRBD2. The CDR3 covers 12 residues. The V segment lost 4 bases and the J segment 7 bases; nucleotides outside the gene matches: 3. From germline, CDR1 is MGHRA and CDR2 YSYEKL. In DNA form, the CDR3 reads TGCGCCAGCAGCCCGGGGGGGATTGAGCAGTACTTC. It encodes CASSPGGIEQYF.

There are a few counts of this clone. The chain combines TRBV10-2 with TRBJ2-6; a possible D gene is TRBD1 (5 bases). The germline gives CDR1 WSHSY, CDR2 SAAADI. Trimming pared 2 bases from V and 0 bases from J, leaving 5 bases between. The CDR3 spans 15 residues. In DNA form, the CDR3 reads TGCGCCAGCAGTGAGAGGGGCTCTGGGGCCAACGTCCTGACTTTC. The encoded protein is CASSERGSGANVLTF.

This clone was recorded once. This chain uses TRBV6-2 or TRBV6-3 with TRBJ1-1, with a tentative D call TRBD1 (6 bases). V was shortened by 5 bases and J by 11 bases, with 18 bases between the two germline ends. The length of the CDR3 is 13 residues. The germline V gene has CDR1 MNHEY and CDR2 SVGEGT. CDR3 bases: TGTGCCAGCAGTCGATCTAACAGGGAAAAGGCTTTCTTT. Its protein product is CASSRSNREKAFF.